This section outlines one T cell receptor (beta chain) sequence together with its context. The table came from immunoSEQ multiplex PCR; TCRdb's copy has only in-frame clones and leaves some out. The sample includes more than 60,000 clones, over 75% of them seen just once. This entry belongs to a study of OX40 agonist ivuxolimab in advanced cancers. Germline V gene lookup returns CDR1 SGHRS and CDR2 YFSETQ. This CDR3 comprises 15 residues. The trim removed 0 bases at V and 7 bases at J, leaving 6 bases unmatched. The chain combines TRBV5-1 with TRBJ2-3, with 9 bases fitting TRBD2. The sample consisted of CD4+ or CD8+ T cells sorted from blood, taken in a trial of the OX40 agonist ivuxolimab. The source of this sequence is an adult with an advanced solid tumor such as melanoma, head and neck, liver or kidney cancer. This chain's CDR3 is CASSLDSGGWNTQYF. CDR3 nucleotides: TGCGCCAGCAGCTTGGATAGCGGGGGTTGGAATACGCAGTATTTT. The full variable domain, completed using reference TRBV5-1 and TRBJ2-3, is KAGVTQTPRYLIKTRGQQVTLSCSPISGHRSVSWYQQTPGQGLQFLFEYFSETQRNKGNFPGRFSGRQFSNSRSEMNVSTLELGDSALYLCASSLDSGGWNTQYFGPGTRLTVL.